Shown below are 22 T cell receptor beta chains from a single sample sequenced in a study of CD8+ T cells in alopecia areata (dated by TCRdb to the late 2010s). The time point label, as the study defines it: baseline before oral tofacitinib. Library preparation used the immunoSEQ multiplex PCR assay. RNA was extracted from all samples and reverse transcribed into cDNA as template for TCR sequencing. The source is immuneACCESS, and TCRdb retained only in-frame sequences with V and J called. Part of the clones is not carried over; for the studies checked, unresolved V genes explain less than half of this, and the remainder is unexplained. A total of about 200,000 clones appear in this sample, approximately 52% of them only once. The leading ten clones occupy 0.4% to 0.55% of the sample. Specimen: CD4+ T cells sorted from blood, collected at week 0. The origin of the receptors is a human donor with alopecia areata.

This clone appeared a single time. The chain joins TRBV2 to TRBJ1-4; no clear D gene. The V gene lost 6 bases and the J gene lost 8 bases, with 10 bases spanning the gap. The germline CDR1 and CDR2 sequences are SNHLY and FYNNEI. The CDR3 has 12 amino acids. CDR3 residues: CASSRRGEKLFF. In nucleotides, the CDR3 is TGTGCCAGCAGCCGCCGAGGGGAAAAACTGTTTTTT.

In its sample, this clone was seen a few times. This chain links TRBV5-6 with TRBJ1-1; 9 nucleotides align to TRBD1. The CDR3 consists of 14 residues. CDR1 and CDR2 from the germline V gene are SGHDT and YYEEEE. The ends lost 7 bases at V and 3 bases at J; junction bases unmatched: 7. DNA of the CDR3: TGTGCCAGCCGACAGACAGGGGGTGACACTGAAGCTTTCTTT. Encoded protein: CASRQTGGDTEAFF.

The rearrangement joins TRBV11-1 to TRBJ1-2, with no clear D. The CDR3 is made up of 13 amino acids. Germline V gene data show CDR1 as SGHAT and CDR2 as FQDESV (reference sequence). The V and J ends lost 5 bases and 2 bases respectively, with 9 bases between them. The CDR3 DNA reads as TGTGCCAGCAGCCCCAGACGGAACTATGGCTACACCTTC. It yields the protein CASSPRRNYGYTF.

The gene calls are TRBV5-5 and TRBJ2-4, with D perhaps TRBD1 (5 bases). Germline V gene lookup returns CDR1 SGHKS and CDR2 YYEKEE (reference sequence). The V end lost 2 bases, the J end lost 7 bases, and 22 bases lay between the germline ends. The CDR3 runs to 17 residues. CDR3 in DNA: TGTGCCAGCAGCTTCTGGGGCCGGGCCAACACAATGAACATTCAGTACTTC. It translates to CASSFWGRANTMNIQYF.

The chain carries TRBV11-1 and TRBJ2-3; 7 nucleotides agree with TRBD1. This CDR3 has 17 amino acids. From germline, CDR1 is SGHAT and CDR2 FQDESV (reference sequence). Germline trimming cut 5 bases from V and 2 bases from J; bases unmatched to any gene: 13. CDR3 bases: TGTGCCAGCAGCCAGTTGACAGGGCTACGAAACACAGATACGCAGTATTTT. It translates to CASSQLTGLRNTDTQYF.

The J gene is TRBJ2-3, the V gene TRBV7-3; D is perhaps TRBD1 (5 bases). The germline CDR1 and CDR2 sequences are SGHTA and FQGTGA. The length of the CDR3 is 15 residues. Trimming shortened V by 1 base and J by 2 bases, and 10 bases separated the two germline ends. The CDR3 DNA reads as TGTGCCAGCAGCTTAAGCAGGGCGAACACAGATACGCAGTATTTT. Amino acid sequence: CASSLSRANTDTQYF.

This sequence joins TRBV29-1 and TRBJ2-5; maybe TRBD2 (5 bases). The CDR3 has 14 residues. Trimming cost V 4 bases and J 7 bases, with 19 bases left between them. Germline loops: CDR1 SQVTM, CDR2 ANQGSEA. The CDR3 bases are TGCAGCGTTGTATCCGTAGCGAGAGAGGGGACCCAGTACTTC. This encodes CSVVSVAREGTQYF.

The chain uses TRBV7-9 and TRBJ2-6; D remains unclear. This CDR3 has 13 residues. Trimming removed 5 bases at V and 12 bases at J, with 14 bases between. From germline, CDR1 is SEHNR and CDR2 FQNEAQ (reference sequence). The CDR3 bases are TGTGCCAGCAGCCGCTTCGAAAAGGGCGTCCTGACTTTC. This gives the protein CASSRFEKGVLTF.

This clone was recorded a few times. Other DNA sequences from this sample encode an identical CDR3 as well. This chain links TRBV29-1 with TRBJ1-2; TRBD1 matches at 7 bases. Germline trimming cut 6 bases from V and 2 bases from J; bases unmatched to any gene: 0. CDR1 is SQVTM and CDR2 is ANQGSEA in the germline V gene. The CDR3 runs to 11 residues. Here the CDR3 reads CSVGQNYGYTF. The CDR3 DNA is TGCAGCGTGGGACAGAACTATGGCTACACCTTC.

The V and J genes are TRBV29-1 and TRBJ1-5; 11 bases align to TRBD1. Germline assignment: CDR1 SQVTM and CDR2 ANQGSEA. J lost 1 base, V lost 4 bases, and 6 bases had no gene match. The CDR3 is 16 residues long. CDR3 region: CSVAIGQGASNQPQHF. The CDR3 DNA sequence: TGCAGCGTTGCCATCGGACAGGGGGCGAGCAATCAGCCCCAGCATTTT.

V gene TRBV29-1 combines with J gene TRBJ1-2; 9 bases are a match to TRBD1. Germline V lookup: CDR1 SQVTM, CDR2 ANQGSEA. The CDR3 loop spans 14 amino acids. CDR3 loop: CIISSGQGQYGYTF. The CDR3 DNA follows: TGCATCATAAGTTCAGGACAGGGGCAATATGGCTACACCTTC.

The chain has TRBV2 and TRBJ2-7; 9 bases line up with TRBD2. Losses at the gene ends were 7 bases for V and 0 bases for J; bases not matched to a gene: 10. CDR1 and CDR2 from the germline V gene are SNHLY and FYNNEI. The CDR3 extends over 16 amino acids. The CDR3 reads CASKASGATSSYEQYF. CDR3 DNA: TGTGCCAGCAAGGCTAGCGGGGCTACGAGCTCCTACGAGCAGTACTTC.

The gene calls are TRBV5-1 and TRBJ2-3; 10 positions agree with TRBD2. CDR1 is SGHRS, CDR2 YFSETQ, per germline. This CDR3 is 15 amino acids long. After removal of 2 bases from V and 1 base from J, the junction contained 1 base not matched to a gene. The CDR3 sequence is CASSFTSGGTDTQYF. CDR3 sequence (DNA): TGCGCCAGCAGCTTTACTAGCGGGGGCACAGATACGCAGTATTTT.

The chain uses TRBV5-1 and TRBJ2-7, with 7 bases aligning to TRBD2. The V gene's germline CDR1 is SGHRS and CDR2 YFSETQ. The V segment lost 4 bases and the J segment 5 bases; nucleotides outside the gene matches: 6. This CDR3 comprises 13 residues. The DNA of the CDR3 is TGCGCCAGCAGCCCACTAGCGTTGAACGAGCAGTACTTC. Its translation: CASSPLALNEQYF.

This clone was detected only a few times. V is TRBV11-1 and J is TRBJ1-4; D uncertain. Germline lookup yields CDR1 SGHAT and CDR2 FQDESV (reference sequence). The germline V and J ends were trimmed by 5 bases and 5 bases, with 12 bases remaining between them. This CDR3 contains 14 residues. CDR3 bases: TGTGCCAGCAGCCCAAAGGACTGGAATGAAAAACTGTTTTTT. This codes for CASSPKDWNEKLFF.

V and J are TRBV30 and TRBJ2-4; TRBD1 is a possible D gene (6 bases). There are 12 residues in the CDR3. Germline-derived CDR1 and CDR2 are GTSNPN and SVGIG (reference sequence). V lost 3 bases and J lost 11, with 14 bases in between. The CDR3 spells CAWSAGVKVQYF. CDR3 DNA sequence: TGTGCCTGGAGCGCAGGGGTAAAGGTTCAGTACTTC.

The rearrangement uses TRBV4-1 and TRBJ2-3; D is unclear. CDR3 length: 15 amino acids. Germline V lookup: CDR1 MGHRA, CDR2 YSYEKL. Deletions cut 1 base from V and 3 bases from J, with 11 bases between. The CDR3 protein is CASSQVASKTDTQYF. The CDR3 DNA sequence: TGCGCCAGCAGCCAAGTAGCAAGTAAAACAGATACGCAGTATTTT.

The V call is TRBV2, the J call TRBJ1-5; tentatively, D is TRBD1 (6 bases). Germline V gene sequence: CDR1 SNHLY, CDR2 FYNNEI. Between the trimmed V and J ends, which lost 4 bases and 2 bases, there was a span of 21 bases. The CDR3 is 18 residues long. The DNA of the CDR3 is TGTGCCAGCAGTGCTGGGACATATGCCCCAGGGCGCAATCAGCCCCAGCATTTT. Encoded protein: CASSAGTYAPGRNQPQHF.

The chain joins TRBV30 to TRBJ2-5; D may be TRBD1 (5 bases). The CDR3 loop spans 13 amino acids. Germline loops: CDR1 GTSNPN, CDR2 SVGIG (reference sequence). V shed 1 base and J shed 5 bases, with 11 bases lying between them. In DNA form, the CDR3 reads TGTGCCTGGAGTGGGACACTTTCGGAGACCCAGTACTTC. Protein: CAWSGTLSETQYF.

The chain carries TRBV6-5 and TRBJ2-1; TRBD1 might be the D (5 bases). V was cut by 0 bases and J by 13 bases, with 16 bases left in between. The germline V gene has CDR1 MNHEY and CDR2 SVGAGI. CDR3 length equals 14 residues. The CDR3 DNA reads TGTGCCAGCAGTTACTCCGGTCCACAGGAGACACAGTTCTTC. Translated, it gives CASSYSGPQETQFF.

J is TRBJ1-4 and V is TRBV6-1; 8 nucleotides agree with TRBD1. This CDR3 region has 14 residues. After removal of 6 bases from V and 4 bases from J, the junction contained 4 bases not matched to a gene. Germline-derived CDR1 and CDR2 are MNHNS and SASEGT. The DNA of the CDR3 is TGTGCCAGCAGAGCCGACAGGGGTAATGAAAAACTGTTTTTT. This translates into CASRADRGNEKLFF.

The chain has TRBV6-1 and TRBJ2-3; D unresolved. This CDR3 is 11 amino acids long. Germline lookup yields CDR1 MNHNS and CDR2 SASEGT. The V and J ends lost 5 bases and 2 bases respectively, with 2 bases between them. CDR3 coding DNA: TGTGCCAGCAGTCTCACAGATACGCAGTATTTT. It is translated as CASSLTDTQYF.